What follows are 31 T cell receptor beta chains derived from one specimen sequenced in a study of blood T cell repertoires in COVID-19. Using immunoSEQ multiplex PCR, the repertoire was profiled, and TCRdb retains in-frame clones only, with some absent. This sample has around 290,000 clones, with approximately 88% found just once. Sequencing was carried out using PBMCs or T cells enriched from blood (not recorded which). Receptors originate from a woman in her 30s who had recovered from COVID-19.

V usage is TRBV19 and J usage is TRBJ2-5; TRBD2 might be the D (5 bases). The V end lost 6 bases, the J end lost 1 base, and 15 bases lay between the germline ends. The germline V gene has CDR1 LNHDA and CDR2 SQIVND (reference sequence). The CDR3 spans 15 residues. This CDR3 reads CASSAPVGSQETQYF. The CDR3, as DNA: TGTGCCAGTAGCGCGCCGGTGGGGAGCCAAGAGACCCAGTACTTC.

V usage is TRBV6-4 and J usage is TRBJ2-7; 12 bases map to TRBD2. With V trimmed by 5 bases and J by 1 base, 12 bases remained unmatched. This CDR3 is built from 18 residues. The germline CDR1 and CDR2 sequences are MRHNA and SNTAGT. CDR3: CASSSHPLAGGRSYEQYF. The CDR3 region has the DNA TGTGCCAGCAGTTCTCACCCCCTAGCGGGAGGGCGGTCCTACGAGCAGTACTTC.

This chain uses TRBV6-2 or TRBV6-3 with TRBJ2-1; 8 bases are a match to TRBD2. The junction had 16 bases not matched to a gene; V was cut back by 2 bases and J by 7 bases. This CDR3 is 18 amino acids long. Germline CDR1 is MNHEY and CDR2 is SVGEGT. In DNA form, the CDR3 reads TGTGCCAGCAGTTACCCTTCGCGACGGCGGGGGGTACTGAATGAGCAGTTCTTC. This translates into CASSYPSRRRGVLNEQFF.

CDR3 nucleotides: TGTGCCAGCAGCTTACGGACTAGCCCAGATACGCAGTATTTT. This encodes CASSLRTSPDTQYF. The chain links TRBV7-2 to TRBJ2-3, with TRBD2 matching over 8 bases. Germline V gives CDR1 SGHTA, CDR2 FQGNSA. The trim removed 2 bases at V and 4 bases at J, leaving 2 bases unmatched. This CDR3 comprises 14 residues.

CDR3 DNA: TGTGCCAGCAGCTTCGGGCAGGGGGTGGATGGCTACACCTTC. Translation gives CASSFGQGVDGYTF. The gene calls are TRBV7-6 and TRBJ1-2; 7 bases agree with TRBD1. There are 14 residues in the CDR3. Trimming cost V 3 bases and J 6 bases; bases outside gene matches: 7. Germline loops: CDR1 SGHVS, CDR2 FNYEAQ.

The chain carries TRBV29-1 and TRBJ1-2, with D tentatively TRBD1 (5 bases). The germline gives CDR1 SQVTM, CDR2 ANQGSEA. This CDR3 region has 12 residues. V lost 2 bases and J lost 8, with 12 bases in between. For the CDR3, the DNA is TGCAGCGTTGAAACAGGCGCGTTGGGCTACACCTTC. This translates into CSVETGALGYTF.

V and J are TRBV6-5 and TRBJ1-3; D is uncertain. CDR3 size: 14 residues. Germline V gives CDR1 MNHEY, CDR2 SVGAGI. V was shortened by 8 bases and J by 1 base, with 12 bases between the two germline ends. The CDR3 coding sequence is TGTGCCAGCTGCGGGGAGGTATCTGGAAACACCATATATTTT. Residues: CASCGEVSGNTIYF.

This clone was recorded a few times. The chain uses TRBV10-1 and TRBJ2-7, with D possibly matching TRBD1 (6 bases). The CDR3 totals 14 residues. Trimming took off 6 bases at V and 4 bases at J, with 16 bases between the two ends. Germline V CDR1 and CDR2: WNHNN, SYGVQD (reference sequence). The CDR3 reads CASSDRTDGYEQYF. In DNA, the CDR3 is TGCGCCAGCAGCGACCGGACAGACGGATACGAGCAGTACTTC.

V is TRBV6-5 and J is TRBJ2-7; 9 bases agree with TRBD2. Germline loops: CDR1 MNHEY, CDR2 SVGAGI. This CDR3 spans 15 amino acids. V dropped 7 bases and J dropped 2; count of bases not matched to a gene: 9. The CDR3 sequence: CASTQGASGTYEQYF. Here the CDR3 DNA reads TGTGCCAGCACCCAAGGGGCTAGCGGGACCTACGAGCAGTACTTC.

The gene calls are TRBV4-1 and TRBJ2-1; the match to TRBD2 covers 15 bases. The CDR3 runs 17 residues. Germline-derived CDR1 and CDR2 are MGHRA and YSYEKL. The CDR3 region is CASGGLAGGRGRNEQFF. CDR3 DNA sequence: TGCGCGAGCGGGGGACTAGCGGGAGGCAGGGGCAGGAATGAGCAGTTCTTC.

This rearrangement joins TRBV6-6 to TRBJ1-5; possible D gene TRBD1, 6 bases. CDR3 length: 15 residues. The V gene lost 6 bases and the J gene lost 3 bases, with 15 bases spanning the gap. Germline loops: CDR1 MNHNY, CDR2 SVGAGI (reference sequence). Written as DNA, the CDR3 is TGTGCCAGCAGGCTGACAGCGGGGGCCAATCAGCCCCAGCATTTT. Protein: CASRLTAGANQPQHF.

This clone was observed once. Written as DNA, the CDR3 is TGTGCCAGCAGTTTGCCACTAGCGGGGGGACCTTACAATGAGCAGTTCTTC. It codes for CASSLPLAGGPYNEQFF. V gene TRBV28 combines with J gene TRBJ2-1; 12 bases are shared with TRBD2. Germline-derived CDR1 and CDR2 are MDHEN and SYDVKM. The length of the CDR3 is 17 residues. V was clipped by 3 bases and J by 4 bases; unmatched bases: 7.

This chain uses TRBV4-3 with TRBJ1-2; 9 bases are shared with TRBD1. This CDR3 comprises 16 residues. V trimming: 3 bases; J trimming: 4 bases; junction bases outside the gene matches: 9. Germline V lookup: CDR1 LGHNA, CDR2 YSLEER. The CDR3 loop reads CASSHQNTGQGYGYTF. CDR3 nucleotide sequence: TGCGCCAGCAGCCACCAGAACACGGGACAGGGCTATGGCTACACCTTC.

The CDR3 nucleotides are TGCGCCAGCAGCTTCCGCCAGGGGGATCAGCCCCAGCATTTT. Protein sequence: CASSFRQGDQPQHF. This chain connects TRBV5-1 to TRBJ1-5; 7 bases line up with TRBD1. V gave up 2 bases and J gave up 5 bases; unmatched junction bases: 4. This CDR3 is 14 amino acids long. Germline values: CDR1 SGHRS, CDR2 YFSETQ.

This clone was recorded a few times. The DNA for the CDR3 is TGTGCCAGCAGTCCAAAGACAGGTATCTCCTACGAGCAGTACTTC. This encodes CASSPKTGISYEQYF. V usage is TRBV27 and J usage is TRBJ2-7; D may be TRBD1 (6 bases). The germline CDR1 and CDR2 sequences are MNHEY and SMNVEV (reference sequence). V gave up 5 bases and J gave up 0 bases, with 14 bases separating them. CDR3 size: 15 residues.

The rearrangement uses TRBV19 and TRBJ2-7, with a tentative D call TRBD1 (6 bases). This CDR3 has 14 residues. V was pared by 5 bases and J by 1 base, with 12 bases between. Germline V CDR1 and CDR2: LNHDA, SQIVND (reference sequence). In nucleotides, the CDR3 is TGTGCCAGTAGTGACAGACAGGCGTCCTACGAGCAGTACTTC. Protein sequence: CASSDRQASYEQYF. Filled out from reference TRBV19 and TRBJ2-7, the complete variable domain reads DGGITQSPKYLFRKEGQNVTLSCEQNLNHDAMYWYRQDPGQGLRLIYYSQIVNDFQKGDIAEGYSVSREKKESFPLTVTSAQKNPTAFYLCASSDRQASYEQYFGPGTRLTVT.

V gene TRBV7-3 combines with J gene TRBJ1-6, with D unclear. The germline CDR1 and CDR2 sequences are SGHTA and FQGTGA. V lost 8 bases and J lost 12, with 17 bases in between. This CDR3 has 13 amino acids. CDR3 in amino acids: CASAFGMGGPLHF. The CDR3 DNA reads TGTGCCAGCGCCTTCGGCATGGGAGGACCCCTCCACTTT.

The gene calls are TRBV28 and TRBJ2-6, with D uncertain. CDR3 length equals 13 residues. Germline CDR1 and CDR2: MDHEN and SYDVKM. V lost 7 bases, J lost 2 bases, and 6 bases lay in between. This CDR3 is CASTRAGANVLTF. As DNA, the CDR3 is TGTGCCAGCACCCGGGCTGGGGCCAACGTCCTGACTTTC. The whole variable domain, remainder taken from reference TRBV28 and TRBJ2-6, is DVKVTQSSRYLVKRTGEKVFLECVQDMDHENMFWYRQDPGLGLRLIYFSYDVKMKEKGDIPEGYSVSREKKERFSLILESASTNQTSMYLCASTRAGANVLTFGAGSRLTVL.

This clone was recorded only once. This sequence joins TRBV25-1 and TRBJ1-4, with D maybe TRBD1 (5 bases). In germline, CDR1 is MGHDK, CDR2 SYGVNS. V was cut by 6 bases and J by 5 bases, with 10 bases left in between. This CDR3 region has 13 residues. In DNA, the CDR3 is TGTGCCAGCAGGGCAGGGAACAATGAAAAACTGTTTTTT. It codes for CASRAGNNEKLFF.

The chain employs TRBV11-2 and TRBJ1-4; TRBD1 is a possible D gene (5 bases). Trimming stripped 5 bases from V and 4 bases from J, with 11 bases between. The germline CDR1 and CDR2 sequences are SGHAT and FQNNGV. This CDR3 region has 14 residues. CDR3 DNA sequence: TGTGCCAGCAGCCCTGGGGCTTTTAATGAAAAACTGTTTTTT. Its translation is CASSPGAFNEKLFF.

This rearrangement joins TRBV7-6 to TRBJ1-2, with 9 bases that match TRBD1. J was trimmed by 4 bases and V by 5 bases; bases with no gene match: 14. Germline V gives CDR1 SGHVS, CDR2 FNYEAQ. The CDR3 is made up of 17 amino acids. CDR3 loop: CASSPTGTGRTSYGYTF. As DNA, the CDR3 is TGTGCCAGCAGCCCCACCGGGACAGGGAGGACCTCCTATGGCTACACCTTC. The whole variable domain, remainder taken from reference TRBV7-6 and TRBJ1-2, is GAGVSQSPRYKVTKRGQDVALRCDPISGHVSLYWYRQALGQGPEFLTYFNYEAQQDKSGLPNDRFSAERPEGSISTLTIQRTEQRDSAMYRCASSPTGTGRTSYGYTFGSGTRLTVV.

The chain is built from TRBV6-4 and TRBJ1-2, with D uncertain. There are 15 residues in the CDR3. Germline CDR1 is MRHNA and CDR2 is SNTAGT. V was clipped by 1 base and J by 4 bases, with 13 bases between them. The CDR3 protein is CASSDWGGAGYGYTF. DNA for the CDR3: TGTGCCAGCAGTGACTGGGGTGGAGCGGGCTATGGCTACACCTTC.

V and J are TRBV7-2 and TRBJ1-6, with D hard to call. The V end was cut by 2 bases, the J end by 1 base, with 12 bases between. CDR3 length equals 17 residues. Germline values: CDR1 SGHTA, CDR2 FQGNSA. CDR3 DNA sequence: TGTGCCAGCAGCTTATCGTCACGGAGGTCCTATAATTCACCCCTCCACTTT. Its protein product is CASSLSSRRSYNSPLHF.

This clone appeared many times. V gene TRBV29-1 combines with J gene TRBJ1-1; TRBD1 is a possible D gene (5 bases). Germline assignment: CDR1 SQVTM and CDR2 ANQGSEA. V shed 6 bases and J shed 5 bases, with 13 bases lying between them. The CDR3 totals 12 residues. DNA of the CDR3: TGCAGCGTAAAATCAGGGCAAACTGAAGCTTTCTTT. Translated: CSVKSGQTEAFF.

This chain uses TRBV19 with TRBJ2-7, with D possibly TRBD2 on 6 matching bases. V lost 4 bases, J lost 6 bases, and 10 bases lay in between. Germline V lookup: CDR1 LNHDA, CDR2 SQIVND (reference sequence). This CDR3 is 12 amino acids long. Here the CDR3 DNA reads TGTGCCAGTAGTACCGGGACTCGCGAGCAGTACTTC. Amino acid sequence: CASSTGTREQYF. The entire variable domain, with the rest obtained from reference TRBV19 and TRBJ2-7, is as follows: DGGITQSPKYLFRKEGQNVTLSCEQNLNHDAMYWYRQDPGQGLRLIYYSQIVNDFQKGDIAEGYSVSREKKESFPLTVTSAQKNPTAFYLCASSTGTREQYFGPGTRLTVT.

The chain joins TRBV28 to TRBJ2-7; 9 bases are a match to TRBD1. The J segment lost 4 bases and the V segment lost 7 bases, leaving 8 bases of the junction unmatched. The CDR3 loop spans 14 amino acids. From germline, CDR1 is MDHEN and CDR2 SYDVKM. The DNA for the CDR3 is TGTGCCAGCAACCCGGGGACAGGGTATTACGAGCAGTACTTC. It is translated as CASNPGTGYYEQYF.

The chain joins TRBV25-1 to TRBJ2-7, with 13 bases matching TRBD2. The V segment lost 3 bases and the J segment 1 base; nucleotides outside the gene matches: 6. This CDR3 contains 17 residues. Germline loops: CDR1 MGHDK, CDR2 SYGVNS. The CDR3 protein is CASSDLGTSGESYEQYF. DNA of the CDR3: TGTGCCAGCAGTGACCTCGGGACTAGCGGGGAATCCTACGAGCAGTACTTC.

The chain is built from TRBV30 and TRBJ2-2; 11 positions match TRBD2. The germline V gene encodes CDR1 GTSNPN and CDR2 SVGIG (reference sequence). With V trimmed by 1 base and J by 3 bases, 1 base remained unmatched. The CDR3 sequence is 15 residues long. The CDR3 sequence: CAWSGLAGYTGELFF. The CDR3, as DNA: TGTGCCTGGAGTGGACTAGCGGGGTACACCGGGGAGCTGTTTTTT.

The J gene is TRBJ2-5, the V gene TRBV18; D is possibly TRBD2 (6 bases). Trimming removed 3 bases at V and 4 bases at J, with 18 bases between. This CDR3 spans 16 amino acids. Per germline, CDR1 KGHSH and CDR2 LQKENI. CDR3 nucleotides: TGTGCCAGCTCACCGGGGACTGGACCGAATCCAGAGACCCAGTACTTC. Its protein product is CASSPGTGPNPETQYF. The full variable domain, its missing parts supplied by reference TRBV18 and TRBJ2-5, is NAGVMQNPRHLVRRRGQEARLRCSPMKGHSHVYWYRQLPEEGLKFMVYLQKENIIDESGMPKERFSAEFPKEGPSILRIQQVVRGDSAAYFCASSPGTGPNPETQYFGPGTRLLVL.

The chain links TRBV18 to TRBJ1-2; 7 nucleotides line up with TRBD1. After removal of 6 bases from V and 2 bases from J, the junction contained 3 bases not matched to a gene. CDR3 size: 13 residues. The germline gives CDR1 KGHSH, CDR2 LQKENI. CDR3 sequence (DNA): TGTGCCAGCTCCCTACAGGGGAACTATGGCTACACCTTC. Translation gives CASSLQGNYGYTF.

The chain recombines TRBV28 with TRBJ2-6; TRBD2 might be the D (6 bases). The V end lost 6 bases, the J end lost 0 bases, and 18 bases lay between the germline ends. Germline V gene lookup returns CDR1 MDHEN and CDR2 SYDVKM. This CDR3 is built from 18 residues. CDR3 amino acids: CASSLRRTIPSGANVLTF. The CDR3 DNA is TGTGCCAGCAGCCTAAGACGGACTATACCCTCTGGGGCCAACGTCCTGACTTTC.